This T cell receptor beta chain was identified during a study of T cell changes during pregnancy in multiple sclerosis. The table came from immunoSEQ multiplex PCR; TCRdb's copy has only in-frame clones and leaves some out. The profile shows approximately 46,000 clones, nearly 90% of them singletons. The CDR3 is made up of 15 amino acids. V lost 0 bases to trimming and J lost 5 bases, with 12 bases between them. Looked up from germline, CDR1 is SGHRS and CDR2 is YFSETQ. The clonotype was recovered from a female donor in good health, enrolled as a control in a pregnancy study. This chain uses TRBV5-1 with TRBJ1-5; tentatively, D is TRBD1 (6 bases). The sequencing here drew on peripheral blood, taken after pregnancy. In DNA, the CDR3 is TGCGCCAGCAGCTTGGAAGGGGGTTTATATCAGCCCCAGCATTTT. Translated, it gives CASSLEGGLYQPQHF.